Each of the 3 T cell receptor beta chains below was sequenced from the same sample in a study of T cell responses to AZD1222 COVID-19 vaccine. Clones were read by immunoSEQ multiplex PCR, and TCRdb kept only the in-frame ones, dropping some. The sample comprises roughly 180,000 clones, approximately 90% of which are singletons, and less than 2% rests with the top ten. The sequenced sample was peripheral blood, obtained 28 days after the second AZD1222 dose. Receptor source: an adult who received the AZD1222 COVID-19 vaccine.

The gene calls are TRBV5-4 and TRBJ1-1; D remains unclear. From germline, CDR1 is SGHNT and CDR2 YYREEE (reference sequence). The CDR3 totals 15 residues. V lost 0 bases, J lost 2 bases, and 11 bases lay in between. This chain's CDR3 is CASSLGIRTNTEAFF. CDR3 sequence (DNA): TGTGCCAGCAGCTTGGGAATCAGGACTAACACTGAAGCTTTCTTT.

The chain uses TRBV27 and TRBJ1-5, with no clear D. This CDR3 contains 13 residues. Germline assignment: CDR1 MNHEY and CDR2 SMNVEV (reference sequence). V lost 10 bases and J 6 bases, leaving 16 bases between the germline ends. The DNA for the CDR3 is TGTGCCACCGGGTCCTTTCACGGTCAGCCCCAGCATTTT. It encodes CATGSFHGQPQHF.

The chain uses TRBV15 and TRBJ2-7, with D unclear. The V and J ends lost 0 bases and 6 bases respectively, with 9 bases between them. CDR3 length equals 13 residues. Germline V gene lookup returns CDR1 LNHNV and CDR2 YYDKDF (reference sequence). The CDR3, as DNA: TGTGCCACCAGCAGAGATAGGTTAGGCGAGCAGTACTTC. Protein product: CATSRDRLGEQYF.